A single TCR beta chain is shown here with its context. The data stem from a study of blood T cell repertoires in COVID-19. Study information: Acute-phase and convalescent COVID-19 samples originated in the United States, Italy and Spain. The cDNA or gDNA used as material had been derived from T cells, B-cell-depleted T cells, or PBMCs.

Authors' data handling: Estimates of nucleated cell counts were drawn from the amplification of reference gene primers. Clones were read by immunoSEQ multiplex PCR, and TCRdb kept only the in-frame ones, dropping some. V and J calls and clone size come straight from that table; D and trimming were deduced from the DNA. The data hold about 220,000 clones, with 80% to 90% observed a single time. The CDR3 sequence is 14 residues long. V shed 0 bases and J shed 2 bases, with 9 bases lying between them. Germline CDR1 SGDLS, CDR2 YYNGEE. Participants' reported clinical history set cohort assignment. This chain links TRBV9 with TRBJ2-7, with D hard to call. This receptor was obtained from a woman younger than 30 in a cohort exposed to, infected with or recovered from COVID-19 (not recorded which). Sequencing was performed on PBMCs or T cells enriched from blood (not recorded which). The CDR3 coding sequence is TGTGCCAGCAGCGTAGGAGGCGGTACCTACGAGCAGTACTTC. This codes for CASSVGGGTYEQYF.